The rows below give T cell receptor beta chains drawn from one sample of a study of cytomegalovirus exposure and HLA in healthy donors. TCRdb's table, derived via immunoSEQ multiplex PCR, lists solely in-frame clones and lacks some. The table includes more than 150,000 clones, 60% to 85% detected once. What was sequenced was PBMCs. These receptors were taken from a woman aged 45-65 years in good health and CMV-seropositive. CDR3s include the opening cysteine and the closing phenylalanine or tryptophan. Fields, in order: clone size, J gene, V gene, D gene, CDR3 DNA, CDR3 protein. A D gene is named only where the DNA matches it firmly. The size of a clone is reported for some rows only, either as once, few or many, or as a class for expanded clones.

clone_size: many; j_call: TRBJ1-2; v_call: TRBV6-5; d_call: -; cdr3_nt: TGTGCCAGCAGTTACTCCAGGGGTTATAACTATGGCTACACCTTC; cdr3_aa: CASSYSRGYNYGYTF
clone_size: -; j_call: TRBJ1-6; v_call: TRBV27; d_call: -; cdr3_nt: TGTGCCAGCAGTTCCGTCTATAATTCACCCCTCCACTTT; cdr3_aa: CASSSVYNSPLHF
clone_size: once; j_call: TRBJ1-4; v_call: TRBV5-1; d_call: -; cdr3_nt: TGCGCCAGCAGCTCCGGGGGACGCCTAACTAATGAAAAACTGTTTTTT; cdr3_aa: CASSSGGRLTNEKLFF
clone_size: -; j_call: TRBJ2-1; v_call: TRBV29-1; d_call: TRBD1; cdr3_nt: TGCAGCGTTGATACCGGGACAGGGTACAATGAGCAGTTCTTC; cdr3_aa: CSVDTGTGYNEQFF
clone_size: -; j_call: TRBJ2-6; v_call: TRBV2; d_call: -; cdr3_nt: TGTGCCAGCAGTGAAGCGAAGTTTGGAGACAGTTATTCTGGGGCCAACGTCCTGACTTTC; cdr3_aa: CASSEAKFGDSYSGANVLTF
clone_size: once; j_call: TRBJ1-1; v_call: TRBV9; d_call: -; cdr3_nt: TGTGCCAGCAGCCCCGGGAGGGGGGCCCAGGCTTTCTTT; cdr3_aa: CASSPGRGAQAFF
clone_size: once; j_call: TRBJ1-1; v_call: TRBV7-8; d_call: -; cdr3_nt: TGTGCCAGCAGCTTTAAGCTCGGGGGATCAACTGAAGCTTTCTTT; cdr3_aa: CASSFKLGGSTEAFF
clone_size: -; j_call: TRBJ2-1; v_call: TRBV21-1; d_call: -; cdr3_nt: TGTGCCAGCAGCGAACTAGCGGGGTATACCTACAATGAGCAGTTCTTC; cdr3_aa: CASSELAGYTYNEQFF
clone_size: -; j_call: TRBJ2-2; v_call: TRBV19; d_call: -; cdr3_nt: TGTGCCAGTGCTGGGGTACAGGGCTACACCGGGGAGCTGTTTTTT; cdr3_aa: CASAGVQGYTGELFF
clone_size: -; j_call: TRBJ2-3; v_call: TRBV5-1; d_call: TRBD2; cdr3_nt: TGCGCCAGCAGCTTGAGCGGGAGTGGCACAGATACGCAGTATTTT; cdr3_aa: CASSLSGSGTDTQYF
clone_size: -; j_call: TRBJ2-1; v_call: TRBV7-8; d_call: -; cdr3_nt: TGTGCCAGCAGCTCTGGGCCTACCCAGGGGCAGTTCTTC; cdr3_aa: CASSSGPTQGQFF
clone_size: -; j_call: TRBJ1-1; v_call: TRBV5-5; d_call: -; cdr3_nt: TGTGCCAGCAGCTTGGGGGCAGGGCCTGAAACTGAAGCTTTCTTT; cdr3_aa: CASSLGAGPETEAFF
clone_size: few; j_call: TRBJ2-7; v_call: TRBV16; d_call: -; cdr3_nt: TGTGCCAGCAGCCGCCGAAACGGACTGATCTACGAGCAGTACTTC; cdr3_aa: CASSRRNGLIYEQYF
clone_size: once; j_call: TRBJ1-2; v_call: TRBV5-1; d_call: -; cdr3_nt: TGCGCCAGCAGCTTGGTTGGCGGACTGATGAGAGGCTACACCTTC; cdr3_aa: CASSLVGGLMRGYTF
clone_size: -; j_call: TRBJ1-1; v_call: TRBV28; d_call: -; cdr3_nt: TGTGCCAGCATCGAAGCCTCTGGGGAGGCTTTCTTT; cdr3_aa: CASIEASGEAFF
clone_size: -; j_call: TRBJ1-5; v_call: TRBV30; d_call: -; cdr3_nt: TGTGCCTGGAAGTACGGAGGCCGCGGCAATCAGCCCCAGCATTTT; cdr3_aa: CAWKYGGRGNQPQHF
clone_size: -; j_call: TRBJ2-7; v_call: TRBV6-5; d_call: -; cdr3_nt: TGTGCCAGCAGTTACACACAGTACGAGCAGTACTTC; cdr3_aa: CASSYTQYEQYF
clone_size: -; j_call: TRBJ2-1; v_call: TRBV6-1; d_call: -; cdr3_nt: TGTGCCAGCCTGGAGTACTTATCCTACAATGAGCAGTTCTTC; cdr3_aa: CASLEYLSYNEQFF
clone_size: -; j_call: TRBJ2-7; v_call: TRBV2; d_call: TRBD2; cdr3_nt: TGTGCCAGCACTCAAGCTTCCCCCGGGGGGGAGCAGTACTTC; cdr3_aa: CASTQASPGGEQYF
clone_size: -; j_call: TRBJ2-1; v_call: TRBV23-1; d_call: -; cdr3_nt: TGCGCCAGCAGTCAGGACATCGGGAAGGGGGGGTTCTACAATGAGCAGTTCTTC; cdr3_aa: CASSQDIGKGGFYNEQFF
clone_size: -; j_call: TRBJ1-1; v_call: TRBV4-1; d_call: TRBD1; cdr3_nt: TGCGCCAGCAGCCAACTCTCAATAATCAGGGGGGCAGGGAACACTGAAGCTTTCTTT; cdr3_aa: CASSQLSIIRGAGNTEAFF
clone_size: once; j_call: TRBJ2-7; v_call: TRBV7-3; d_call: -; cdr3_nt: TGTGCCAGCAGCTTAAATCCAGGGCCCTACGAGCAGTACTTC; cdr3_aa: CASSLNPGPYEQYF
clone_size: -; j_call: TRBJ2-2; v_call: TRBV18; d_call: TRBD2; cdr3_nt: TGTGCCAGCTCACTCGTAGGACTAGCGGACACCGGGGAGCTGTTTTTT; cdr3_aa: CASSLVGLADTGELFF
clone_size: -; j_call: TRBJ2-1; v_call: TRBV25-1; d_call: TRBD2; cdr3_nt: TGTGCCAGCAGTGAGGCGGGAGGGCCCGTTGAGCAGTTCTTC; cdr3_aa: CASSEAGGPVEQFF
clone_size: few; j_call: TRBJ2-7; v_call: TRBV2; d_call: TRBD1; cdr3_nt: TGTGCCAGCAATAAGGACAGGGTCCCTTTCGACGAGCAGTACTTC; cdr3_aa: CASNKDRVPFDEQYF
clone_size: -; j_call: TRBJ1-1; v_call: TRBV6-5; d_call: TRBD1; cdr3_nt: TGTGCCAGCAGAGACTGGACAGGGGGCGGAACTGAAGCTTTCTTT; cdr3_aa: CASRDWTGGGTEAFF
clone_size: -; j_call: TRBJ1-2; v_call: TRBV14; d_call: -; cdr3_nt: TGTGCCAGCAGCCTCTGGGGGCTAGGGGGCTACACCTTC; cdr3_aa: CASSLWGLGGYTF
clone_size: -; j_call: TRBJ2-5; v_call: TRBV14; d_call: -; cdr3_nt: TGTGCCAGCAGCCAAGATATGCGGTCCCAGTACTTC; cdr3_aa: CASSQDMRSQYF
clone_size: -; j_call: TRBJ1-3; v_call: TRBV28; d_call: -; cdr3_nt: TGTGCCAGCAGTATTAGTTCTGGAAACACCATATATTTT; cdr3_aa: CASSISSGNTIYF
clone_size: -; j_call: TRBJ1-2; v_call: TRBV10-3; d_call: -; cdr3_nt: TGTGCCATCAGTGAGTCCGTGCGAGGCTACACCTTC; cdr3_aa: CAISESVRGYTF
clone_size: -; j_call: TRBJ1-5; v_call: TRBV30; d_call: -; cdr3_nt: TGTGCCTGGAGTGTCGGACAAAGCGATCAGCCCCAGCATTTT; cdr3_aa: CAWSVGQSDQPQHF
clone_size: once; j_call: TRBJ2-3; v_call: TRBV19; d_call: TRBD2; cdr3_nt: TGTGCCAGTAGTCCCGGACTAGCGGGAGGAACAGATACGCAGTATTTT; cdr3_aa: CASSPGLAGGTDTQYF
clone_size: -; j_call: TRBJ1-4; v_call: TRBV7-8; d_call: TRBD1; cdr3_nt: TGTGCCAGCAGCTTAGATGCAGGGGGCTATGAAAAACTGTTTTTT; cdr3_aa: CASSLDAGGYEKLFF
clone_size: -; j_call: TRBJ1-1; v_call: TRBV7-2; d_call: -; cdr3_nt: TGTGCCAGCAGCTTAGAAAACCTTGGCGAAGCTTTCTTT; cdr3_aa: CASSLENLGEAFF
clone_size: -; j_call: TRBJ1-2; v_call: TRBV13; d_call: -; cdr3_nt: TGTGCCAGCAGCTTAGGTGCCGGCACAGGGAACTATGGCTACACCTTC; cdr3_aa: CASSLGAGTGNYGYTF
clone_size: once; j_call: TRBJ2-1; v_call: TRBV12-5; d_call: TRBD1; cdr3_nt: TGTGCTAGTGGCCCCGGGACAGCGATCTACAATGAGCAGTTCTTC; cdr3_aa: CASGPGTAIYNEQFF
clone_size: -; j_call: TRBJ2-1; v_call: TRBV5-1; d_call: -; cdr3_nt: TGCGCCAGCAGCTTGGCTCTAGCGTACAATGAGCAGTTCTTC; cdr3_aa: CASSLALAYNEQFF
clone_size: -; j_call: TRBJ2-7; v_call: TRBV7-2; d_call: TRBD1; cdr3_nt: TGTGCCAGCAGCTTAACGGGGGGACAGGGGGCTTACTACGAGCAGTACTTC; cdr3_aa: CASSLTGGQGAYYEQYF
clone_size: -; j_call: TRBJ1-1; v_call: TRBV6-6; d_call: -; cdr3_nt: TGTGCCAGCAGTTACTCGAGCGGGGGGAAGGGAGAAGCTTTCTTT; cdr3_aa: CASSYSSGGKGEAFF